The 15 T cell receptor beta chains reported below all come from one sample, sequenced in a study of long-term antiretroviral therapy in people with HIV. Investigators performed immunoSEQ version v3.0 at survey level. Here immunoSEQ multiplex PCR was the method, and the copy in TCRdb shows in-frame clones only, minus some. Found here are about 12,000 clones, 65% to 85% of them singletons; the top ten hold roughly 15%. Sequenced here: unsorted PBMCs, sampled 3.4 years after starting antiretroviral therapy. Receptors originate from a man aged 40-55 years with HIV.

V and J are TRBV5-1 and TRBJ2-7; tentatively, D is TRBD1 or TRBD2 (5 bases each). CDR1 SGHRS and CDR2 YFSETQ come from the germline V gene. V shed 2 bases and J shed 0 bases, with 9 bases lying between them. CDR3 length: 14 amino acids. CDR3 coding DNA: TGCGCCAGCAGCTTCTCAGGGAGCTCCTACGAGCAGTACTTC. Translating it yields CASSFSGSSYEQYF.

The gene calls are TRBV19 and TRBJ2-7; D gene uncertain. The CDR3 spans 15 residues. Deletions cut 0 bases from V and 2 bases from J, with 11 bases between. Germline CDR1 LNHDA, CDR2 SQIVND (reference sequence). The CDR3 region is CASSIDRRSPYEQYF. DNA of the CDR3: TGTGCCAGTAGTATAGATCGGCGTAGTCCCTACGAGCAGTACTTC.

The CDR3 protein is CASSLRSVGRVGELFF. As DNA, the CDR3 is TGTGCCAGCAGTCTCCGCTCGGTCGGCAGGGTCGGGGAGCTGTTTTTT. The V and J genes are TRBV27 and TRBJ2-2, with a possible D match to TRBD1 (5 bases). The V and J ends lost 5 bases and 7 bases respectively, with 20 bases between them. This CDR3 spans 16 amino acids. Germline-derived CDR1 and CDR2 are MNHEY and SMNVEV (reference sequence).

V is TRBV29-1 and J is TRBJ2-7; D is ambiguous. Germline CDR1 and CDR2: SQVTM and ANQGSEA. Between the trimmed V and J ends, which lost 6 bases and 1 base, there was a span of 16 bases. The CDR3 is 14 residues long. CDR3 nucleotide sequence: TGCAGCGTAAGGACGGATTTTCTTTCCTACGAGCAGTACTTC. Protein product: CSVRTDFLSYEQYF.

In this sample, this clone turned up once. The chain has TRBV9 and TRBJ1-4; 9 bases fit TRBD1. V lost 3 bases and J lost 7; bases outside the gene matches: 7. Germline loops: CDR1 SGDLS, CDR2 YYNGEE. CDR3 size: 15 residues. CDR3 protein: CASSESTGGSEKLFF. As DNA, the CDR3 is TGTGCCAGCAGCGAGTCGACAGGGGGAAGTGAAAAACTGTTTTTT.

The rearrangement links TRBV28 to TRBJ2-5; TRBD1 aligns across 10 bases. The germline gives CDR1 MDHEN, CDR2 SYDVKM. The CDR3 length is 17 residues. V was clipped by 0 bases and J by 5 bases; unmatched bases: 9. The chain's CDR3 is CASSLWTDRGRPETQYF. CDR3 nucleotides: TGTGCCAGCAGTTTATGGACCGACAGGGGGCGCCCCGAGACCCAGTACTTC.

The rearrangement joins TRBV27 to TRBJ1-1; D remains unclear. The germline V gene has CDR1 MNHEY and CDR2 SMNVEV (reference sequence). Trimming stripped 7 bases from V and 1 base from J, with 10 bases between. The CDR3 contains 13 residues. The CDR3 is CASNSLSNTEAFF. CDR3 DNA: TGTGCCAGCAATTCGTTATCGAACACTGAAGCTTTCTTT.

The V and J genes are TRBV28 and TRBJ2-7; TRBD1 is a possible D gene (6 bases). Germline CDR1 and CDR2: MDHEN and SYDVKM. With 5 bases removed from V and 9 bases from J, the gap between germline ends came to 14 bases. The CDR3 is 12 residues long. CDR3 protein: CASSRGTPRQYF. The CDR3 region has the DNA TGTGCCAGCAGTAGGGGGACCCCCCGGCAGTACTTC.

The chain couples TRBV25-1 to TRBJ1-2, with 7 bases matching TRBD1. The CDR3 is made up of 17 amino acids. V was pared by 0 bases and J by 0 bases, with 7 bases of the junction left unmatched. The germline CDR1 and CDR2 sequences are MGHDK and SYGVNS. The CDR3 nucleotides read TGTGCCAGCAGTGAATATATTCCGGGACAGTCTAACTATGGCTACACCTTC. Encoded protein: CASSEYIPGQSNYGYTF.

This chain links TRBV5-1 with TRBJ1-1; a weak D match, TRBD1 (5 bases). V dropped 5 bases and J dropped 4 bases, with 15 bases sitting between them. The CDR3 runs to 14 residues. Germline V gene lookup returns CDR1 SGHRS and CDR2 YFSETQ. CDR3: CASREEGLSTEAFF. DNA for the CDR3: TGCGCCAGCAGGGAAGAGGGGTTAAGCACTGAAGCTTTCTTT.

The genes are TRBV28 and TRBJ1-3; D is possibly TRBD1 (6 bases). The V gene lost 7 bases and the J gene lost 0 bases, with 19 bases spanning the gap. This CDR3 comprises 17 residues. The germline V gene encodes CDR1 MDHEN and CDR2 SYDVKM. This CDR3 is CASTAPLGGRSGNTIYF. The CDR3 coding sequence is TGTGCCAGCACCGCACCCCTGGGGGGGCGCTCTGGAAACACCATATATTTT.

The chain has TRBV7-9 and TRBJ2-2, with D perhaps given as TRBD1 or TRBD2 (5 bases each). Germline-derived CDR1 and CDR2 are SEHNR and FQNEAQ (reference sequence). The CDR3 is made up of 17 amino acids. With 4 bases removed from V and 0 bases from J, the gap between germline ends came to 15 bases. The CDR3 is CASSSPLGPANTGELFF. The DNA for the CDR3 is TGTGCCAGCAGCTCCCCCCTGGGACCTGCGAACACCGGGGAGCTGTTTTTT.

This sequence joins TRBV27 and TRBJ1-3; a weak D match, TRBD1 (5 bases). The CDR3 has 14 residues. Germline V gives CDR1 MNHEY, CDR2 SMNVEV (reference sequence). Trimming shortened V by 2 bases and J by 3 bases, and 8 bases separated the two germline ends. The CDR3 bases are TGTGCCAGCAGTTTAGGGGGTGGTGGAAACACCATATATTTT. Translated, it gives CASSLGGGGNTIYF.

CDR3 sequence: CASSIIADNEQFF. Written as DNA, the CDR3 is TGCGCCAGCAGTATAATAGCGGACAATGAGCAGTTCTTC. The chain carries TRBV4-1 and TRBJ2-1, with a tentative D call TRBD2 (6 bases). Germline V gene data show CDR1 as MGHRA and CDR2 as YSYEKL. The ends were cut back, 6 bases at V and 5 bases at J, with 11 bases in the middle. The CDR3 has 13 amino acids.

The chain uses TRBV7-6 and TRBJ2-1; 7 bases match TRBD1. In germline, CDR1 is SGHVS, CDR2 FNYEAQ. J gave up 5 bases and V 5 bases, and 9 bases lay outside the gene matches. This CDR3 is 15 amino acids long. The CDR3 bases are TGTGCCAGCAGCCTTCGACAGGGTGTTAACAATGAGCAGTTCTTC. It encodes CASSLRQGVNNEQFF.